The source of this T cell receptor beta chain is a study of blood T cell repertoires in COVID-19. Study information: Italy, Spain and the United States were the sources of the convalescent and acute COVID-19 samples. Sources were T cells, B-cell-depleted T cells, or PBMCs; the material itself was cDNA or gDNA.

In the original processing: Nucleated cell number was recorded as an estimate derived from reference gene primer amplification. The method was immunoSEQ multiplex PCR; TCRdb's version includes in-frame clones alone and lacks a portion of them. The DNA gave D and trimming, while V, J and clone size come from that table. The data show over 250,000 clones, over 80% seen once. Patients at the Seattle site were enrolled during active infection and followed longitudinally. V dropped 2 bases and J dropped 5; count of bases not matched to a gene: 3. From germline, CDR1 is GTSNPN and CDR2 SVGIG (reference sequence). The CDR3 is 13 amino acids.

The V call is TRBV30, the J call TRBJ1-5, with 7 bases fitting TRBD1. This receptor was identified in a woman in her seventies with COVID-19, enrolled during active disease. The sequenced material came from peripheral blood. CDR3 loop: CAWSLQGDQPQHF. The CDR3 coding sequence is TGTGCCTGGAGTCTCCAGGGGGATCAGCCCCAGCATTTT.